This T cell receptor beta chain is drawn from a study of shared clonotypes between healthy human individuals. Regarding the study as a whole: Across a handful of donors, naive CD4 shared around 5.3%, naive CD8 over 3%, memory CD4 about 2.5%, memory CD8 0.35% to 0.5%. The generation probabilities recorded for non-shared clonotypes fell below those of clonotypes shared by all four donors.

As for this clone: Its target is unknown.

TCRdb keeps only in-frame clones here, not all; method: immunoSEQ multiplex PCR. This table holds over a million clones, roughly 96% found once. Partitioning of CD4+ cells yielded a CD45RA+ naive subset and a CD45RA-negative memory subset. V was pared by 3 bases and J by 0 bases, with 15 bases between. CDR1 and CDR2 (germline): MGHRA, YSYEKL. This CDR3 spans 16 amino acids. Sequencing was done on a sample of naive CD4+ T cells sorted from blood. Documented subset: CD45RA+ positively selected. The clonotype originates from a man aged 25-45 years in good health. The chain uses TRBV4-1 and TRBJ2-7; the D gene could be TRBD1 or TRBD2 (5 bases each). The CDR3 is CASSHRGDTYSYEQYF. The CDR3 DNA is TGCGCCAGCAGCCATAGAGGGGATACCTACTCCTACGAGCAGTACTTC.